This TCR beta chain was documented in a study of blood T cell repertoires in COVID-19. TCRdb's table, derived via immunoSEQ multiplex PCR, lists solely in-frame clones and lacks some. Of fewer than 250,000 clones in the sample, around nine tenths were seen once. The J segment lost 2 bases and the V segment lost 6 bases, leaving 8 bases of the junction unmatched. This CDR3 has 16 residues. Germline CDR1 SGHAT, CDR2 FQDESV (reference sequence). The J gene is TRBJ2-2, the V gene TRBV11-1; 8 nucleotides line up with TRBD1. The sequencing sample was made of PBMCs or T cells enriched from blood (not recorded which). The sequence was collected from a woman in her 30s who had been exposed to COVID-19. The CDR3 protein is CASRRWDRTNTGELFF. DNA for the CDR3: TGTGCCAGCAGACGGTGGGACAGGACCAACACCGGGGAGCTGTTTTTT.